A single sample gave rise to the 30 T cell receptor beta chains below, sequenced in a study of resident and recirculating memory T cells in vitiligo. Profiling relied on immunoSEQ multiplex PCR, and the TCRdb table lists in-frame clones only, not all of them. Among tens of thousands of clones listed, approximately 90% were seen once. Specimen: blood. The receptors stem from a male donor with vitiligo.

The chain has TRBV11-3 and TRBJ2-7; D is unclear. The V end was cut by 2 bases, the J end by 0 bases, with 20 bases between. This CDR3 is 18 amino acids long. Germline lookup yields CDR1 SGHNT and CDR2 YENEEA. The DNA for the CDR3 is TGTGCCAGCAGCTTATCGTCCTTGGGCAGGTCCTCCTCCTACGAGCAGTACTTC. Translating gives CASSLSSLGRSSSYEQYF.

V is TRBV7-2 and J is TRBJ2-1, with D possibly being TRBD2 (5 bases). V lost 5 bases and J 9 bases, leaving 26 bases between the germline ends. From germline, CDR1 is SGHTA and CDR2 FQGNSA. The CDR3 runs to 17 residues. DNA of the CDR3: TGTGCCAGCAGCCCTCTTTCCCGGCGGGCGGTAATGGGTGAGCAGTTCTTC. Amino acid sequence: CASSPLSRRAVMGEQFF. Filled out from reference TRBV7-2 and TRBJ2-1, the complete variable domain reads GAGVSQSPSNKVTEKGKDVELRCDPISGHTALYWYRQSLGQGLEFLIYFQGNSAPDKSGLPSDRFSAERTGGSVSTLTIQRTQQEDSAVYLCASSPLSRRAVMGEQFFGPGTRLTVL.

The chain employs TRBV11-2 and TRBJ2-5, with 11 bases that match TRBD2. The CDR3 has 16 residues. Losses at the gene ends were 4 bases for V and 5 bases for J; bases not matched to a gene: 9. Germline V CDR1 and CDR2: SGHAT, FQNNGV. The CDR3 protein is CASSSLGTSGGETQYF. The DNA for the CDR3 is TGTGCCAGCAGCTCCCTCGGGACTAGCGGAGGGGAGACCCAGTACTTC.

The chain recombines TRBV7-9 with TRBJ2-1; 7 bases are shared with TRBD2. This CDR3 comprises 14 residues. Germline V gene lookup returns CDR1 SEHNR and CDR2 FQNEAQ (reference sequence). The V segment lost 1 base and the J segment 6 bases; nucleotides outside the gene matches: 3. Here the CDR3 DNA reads TGTGCCAGCAGCTTAGACCTAGCGGCCAATGAGCAGTTCTTC. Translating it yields CASSLDLAANEQFF. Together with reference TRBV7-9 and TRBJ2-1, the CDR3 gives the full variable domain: DTGVSQNPRHKITKRGQNVTFRCDPISEHNRLYWYRQTLGQGPEFLTYFQNEAQLEKSRLLSDRFSAERPKGSFSTLEIQRTEQGDSAMYLCASSLDLAANEQFFGPGTRLTVL.

The CDR3 nucleotides are TGCGCCAGCAGCCAAGTCGGGTTGGCCAAAAACATTCAGTACTTC. Translating gives CASSQVGLAKNIQYF. The rearrangement links TRBV4-1 to TRBJ2-4; no clear D gene. V was cut by 1 base and J by 1 base, with 8 bases left in between. Germline values: CDR1 MGHRA, CDR2 YSYEKL. The CDR3 sequence is 15 residues long.

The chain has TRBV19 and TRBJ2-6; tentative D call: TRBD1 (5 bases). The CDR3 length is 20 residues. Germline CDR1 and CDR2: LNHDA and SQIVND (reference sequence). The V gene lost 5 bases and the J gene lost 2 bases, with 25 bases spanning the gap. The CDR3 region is CASSPQGAGPSSTGANVLTF. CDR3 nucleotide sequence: TGTGCCAGTAGTCCCCAAGGGGCAGGTCCCTCTTCCACTGGGGCCAACGTCCTGACTTTC.

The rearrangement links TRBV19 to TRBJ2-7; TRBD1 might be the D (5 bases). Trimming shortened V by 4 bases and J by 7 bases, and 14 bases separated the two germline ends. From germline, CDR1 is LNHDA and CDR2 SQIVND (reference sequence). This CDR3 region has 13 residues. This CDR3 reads CASSKAGMMEQYF. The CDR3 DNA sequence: TGTGCCAGTAGTAAGGCAGGGATGATGGAGCAGTACTTC.

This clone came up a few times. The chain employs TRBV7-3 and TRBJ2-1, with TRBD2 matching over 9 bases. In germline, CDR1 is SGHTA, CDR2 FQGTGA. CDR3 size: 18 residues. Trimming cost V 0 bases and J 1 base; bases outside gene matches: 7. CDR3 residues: CASSLTSASGISYNEQFF. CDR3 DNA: TGTGCCAGCAGCTTAACGTCGGCTAGCGGGATATCCTACAATGAGCAGTTCTTC.

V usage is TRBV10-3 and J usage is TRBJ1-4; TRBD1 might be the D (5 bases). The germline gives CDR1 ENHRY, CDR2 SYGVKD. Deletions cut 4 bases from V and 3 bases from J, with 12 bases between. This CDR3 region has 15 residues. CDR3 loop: CAISGLQGPNEKLFF. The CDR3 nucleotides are TGTGCCATCAGTGGACTCCAGGGCCCTAATGAAAAACTGTTTTTT.

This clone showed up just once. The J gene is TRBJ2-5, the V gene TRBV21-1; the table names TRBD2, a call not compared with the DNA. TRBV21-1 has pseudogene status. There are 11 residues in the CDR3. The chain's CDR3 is CASPTGETQYF. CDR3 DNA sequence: TGTGCCAGCCCCACGGGAGAGACCCAGTACTTC.

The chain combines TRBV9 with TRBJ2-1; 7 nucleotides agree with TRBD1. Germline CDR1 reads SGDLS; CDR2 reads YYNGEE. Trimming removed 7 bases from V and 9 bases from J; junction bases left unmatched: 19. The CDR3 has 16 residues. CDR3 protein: CASSPPDRDPPGEQFF. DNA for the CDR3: TGTGCCAGCTCCCCCCCCGACAGGGACCCCCCAGGTGAGCAGTTCTTC. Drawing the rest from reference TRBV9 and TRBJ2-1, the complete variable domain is DSGVTQTPKHLITATGQRVTLRCSPRSGDLSVYWYQQSLDQGLQFLIQYYNGEERAKGNILERFSAQQFPDLHSELNLSSLELGDSALYFCASSPPDRDPPGEQFFGPGTRLTVL.

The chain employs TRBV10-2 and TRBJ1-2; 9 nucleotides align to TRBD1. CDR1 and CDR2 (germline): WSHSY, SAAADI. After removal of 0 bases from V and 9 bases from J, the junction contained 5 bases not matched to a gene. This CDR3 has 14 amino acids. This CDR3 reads CASSESGGQGRYTF. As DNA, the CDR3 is TGCGCCAGCAGTGAGTCAGGCGGACAGGGGCGCTACACCTTC.

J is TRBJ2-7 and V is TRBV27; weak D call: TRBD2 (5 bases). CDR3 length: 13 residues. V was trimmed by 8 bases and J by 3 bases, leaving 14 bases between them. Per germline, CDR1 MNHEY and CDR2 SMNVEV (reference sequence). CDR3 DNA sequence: TGTGCCAGCGCCAGGCGGGTGTTCTACGAGCAGTACTTC. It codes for CASARRVFYEQYF.

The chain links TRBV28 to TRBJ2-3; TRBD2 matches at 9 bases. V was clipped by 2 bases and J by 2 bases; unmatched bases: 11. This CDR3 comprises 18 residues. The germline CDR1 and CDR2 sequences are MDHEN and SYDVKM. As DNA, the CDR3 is TGTGCCAGCAGTTTAACGAGGGTCCTAGCGGGATTCACAGATACGCAGTATTTT. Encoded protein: CASSLTRVLAGFTDTQYF.

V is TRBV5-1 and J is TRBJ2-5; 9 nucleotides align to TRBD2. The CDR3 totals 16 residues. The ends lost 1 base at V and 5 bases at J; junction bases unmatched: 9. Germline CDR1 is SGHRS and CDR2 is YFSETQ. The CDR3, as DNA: TGCGCCAGCAGCTTGTATTCTAGCGGGACGGGGGAGACCCAGTACTTC. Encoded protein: CASSLYSSGTGETQYF.

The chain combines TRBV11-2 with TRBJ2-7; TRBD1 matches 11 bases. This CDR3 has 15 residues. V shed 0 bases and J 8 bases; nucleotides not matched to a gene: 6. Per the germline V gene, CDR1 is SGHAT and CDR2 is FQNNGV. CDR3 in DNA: TGTGCCAGCAGCTTAGATCAGAGGACAGGGGGCCAGCAGTACTTC. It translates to CASSLDQRTGGQQYF. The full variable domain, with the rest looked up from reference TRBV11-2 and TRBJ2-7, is EAGVAQSPRYKIIEKRQSVAFWCNPISGHATLYWYQQILGQGPKLLIQFQNNGVVDDSQLPKDRFSAERLKGVDSTLKIQPAKLEDSAVYLCASSLDQRTGGQQYFGPGTRLTVT.

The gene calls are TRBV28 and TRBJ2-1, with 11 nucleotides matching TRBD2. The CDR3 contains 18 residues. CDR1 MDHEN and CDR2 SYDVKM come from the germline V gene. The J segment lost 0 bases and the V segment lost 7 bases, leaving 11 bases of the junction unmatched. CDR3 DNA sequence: TGTGCCAGCACCGGGGTACTAGCGGGAGCCAACTCCTACAATGAGCAGTTCTTC. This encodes CASTGVLAGANSYNEQFF.

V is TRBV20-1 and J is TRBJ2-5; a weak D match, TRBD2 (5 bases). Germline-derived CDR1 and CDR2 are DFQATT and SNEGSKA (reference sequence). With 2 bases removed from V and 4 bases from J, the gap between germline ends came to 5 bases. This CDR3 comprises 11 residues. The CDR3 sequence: CSARLAETQYF. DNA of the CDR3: TGCAGTGCTAGACTAGCAGAGACCCAGTACTTC.

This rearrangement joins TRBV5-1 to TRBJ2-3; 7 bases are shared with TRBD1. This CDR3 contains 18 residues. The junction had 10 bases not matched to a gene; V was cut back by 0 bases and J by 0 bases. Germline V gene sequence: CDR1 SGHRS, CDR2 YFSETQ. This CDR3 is CASSLDQGGAGSTDTQYF. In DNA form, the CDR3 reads TGCGCCAGCAGCTTGGACCAAGGGGGCGCGGGTAGCACAGATACGCAGTATTTT.

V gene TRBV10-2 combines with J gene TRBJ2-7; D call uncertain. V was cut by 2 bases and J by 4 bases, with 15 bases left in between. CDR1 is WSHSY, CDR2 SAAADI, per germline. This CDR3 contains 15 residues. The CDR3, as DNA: TGCGCCAGCAGTGAGGATAACAGCCTCTTGTACGAGCAGTACTTC. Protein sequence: CASSEDNSLLYEQYF.

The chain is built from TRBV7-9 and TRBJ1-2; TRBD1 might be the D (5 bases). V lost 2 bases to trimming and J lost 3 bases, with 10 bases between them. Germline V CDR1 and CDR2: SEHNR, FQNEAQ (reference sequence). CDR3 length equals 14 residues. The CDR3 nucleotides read TGTGCCAGCAGCTTACAGGGTGTAGACTATGGCTACACCTTC. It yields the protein CASSLQGVDYGYTF.

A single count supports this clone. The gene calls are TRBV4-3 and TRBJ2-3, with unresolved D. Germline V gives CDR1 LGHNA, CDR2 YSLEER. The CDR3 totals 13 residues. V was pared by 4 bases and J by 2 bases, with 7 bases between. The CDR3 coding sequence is TGCGCCAGCAGCCCCCCCAACACAGATACGCAGTATTTT. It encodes CASSPPNTDTQYF.

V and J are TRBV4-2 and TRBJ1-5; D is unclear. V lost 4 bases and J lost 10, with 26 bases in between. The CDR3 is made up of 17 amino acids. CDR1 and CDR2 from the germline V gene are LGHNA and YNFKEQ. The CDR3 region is CASSPEAGNQAFGPQHF. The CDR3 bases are TGTGCCAGCAGCCCCGAGGCCGGGAACCAAGCGTTTGGCCCCCAGCATTTT.

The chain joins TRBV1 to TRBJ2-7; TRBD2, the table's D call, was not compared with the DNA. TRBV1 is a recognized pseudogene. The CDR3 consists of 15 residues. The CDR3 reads CTSSHDWGDSYEQYF. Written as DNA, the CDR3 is TGCACCAGCAGCCACGACTGGGGGGACTCCTACGAGCAGTACTTC.

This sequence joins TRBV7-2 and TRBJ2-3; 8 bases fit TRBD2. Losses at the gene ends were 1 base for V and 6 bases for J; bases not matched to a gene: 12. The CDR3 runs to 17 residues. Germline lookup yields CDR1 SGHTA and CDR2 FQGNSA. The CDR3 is CASSLGLAGPAGDTQYF. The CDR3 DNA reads TGTGCCAGCAGCTTAGGGCTAGCGGGTCCCGCGGGGGATACGCAGTATTTT.

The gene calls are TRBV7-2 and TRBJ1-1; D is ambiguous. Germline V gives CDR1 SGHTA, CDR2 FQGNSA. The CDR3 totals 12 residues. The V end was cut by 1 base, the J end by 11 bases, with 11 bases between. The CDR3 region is CASSLVVGSAFF. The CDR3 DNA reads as TGTGCCAGCAGCTTAGTAGTCGGGTCGGCTTTCTTT.

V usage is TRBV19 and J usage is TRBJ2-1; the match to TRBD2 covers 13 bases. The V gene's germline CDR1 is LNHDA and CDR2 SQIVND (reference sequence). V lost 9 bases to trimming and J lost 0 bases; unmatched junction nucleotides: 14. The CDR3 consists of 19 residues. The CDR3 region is CASKPGLAGSKSSYNEQFF. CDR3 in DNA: TGTGCCAGCAAACCGGGACTAGCGGGATCAAAAAGCTCCTACAATGAGCAGTTCTTC.

CDR3 nucleotides: TGTGCCAGCAGCTTAGAGCAGGGATTAAAACTGTTTTTT. This encodes CASSLEQGLKLFF. The rearrangement uses TRBV7-9 and TRBJ1-4; possible D gene TRBD1, 5 bases. The germline gives CDR1 SEHNR, CDR2 FQNEAQ (reference sequence). There are 13 residues in the CDR3. V shed 1 base and J shed 10 bases, with 10 bases lying between them.

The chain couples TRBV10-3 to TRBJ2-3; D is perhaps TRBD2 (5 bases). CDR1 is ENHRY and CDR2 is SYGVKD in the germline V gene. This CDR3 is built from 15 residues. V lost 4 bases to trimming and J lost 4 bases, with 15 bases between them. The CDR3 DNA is TGTGCCATCAGTGCTAATCGGGGTCGGTCAGATACGCAGTATTTT. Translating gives CAISANRGRSDTQYF.

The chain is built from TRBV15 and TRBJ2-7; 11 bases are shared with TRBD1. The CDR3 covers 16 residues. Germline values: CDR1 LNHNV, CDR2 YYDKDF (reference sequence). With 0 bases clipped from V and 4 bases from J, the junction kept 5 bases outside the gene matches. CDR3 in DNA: TGTGCCACCAGCAGAGATTCCGGACAGGGGGCTTACGAGCAGTACTTC. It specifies CATSRDSGQGAYEQYF.